Shown below are 26 T cell receptor beta chains from a single sample sequenced in a study of blood T cell repertoires in COVID-19 (TCRdb year 2020). Library preparation used the immunoSEQ multiplex PCR assay. As stored in TCRdb, this immuneACCESS dataset retains in-frame rearrangements with V and J assigned. A fraction of the clones does not appear; measured against another copy, unresolved V genes explain less than half of the discrepancy, and the remainder lacks a known reason. The sample data list approximately 390,000 clones, and 88% of these were observed just once. The top ten hold approximately 2.1% of the sample. Sequenced: PBMCs or T cells enriched from blood (not recorded which). Receptor source: a woman aged 40 to 49 with acute COVID-19.

V gene TRBV6-1 combines with J gene TRBJ2-7; the match to TRBD1 covers 11 bases. The CDR3 length is 14 residues. Looked up from germline, CDR1 is MNHNS and CDR2 is SASEGT. V dropped 3 bases and J dropped 9; count of bases not matched to a gene: 7. The CDR3 DNA reads TGTGCCAGCAGTGACCCGGGACAGGGGGTTTGGCAGTACTTC. Translating gives CASSDPGQGVWQYF.

The V call is TRBV7-9, the J call TRBJ1-4; D gene ambiguous. The V gene lost 3 bases and the J gene lost 5 bases, with 16 bases spanning the gap. The CDR3 is 16 residues long. Germline-derived CDR1 and CDR2 are SEHNR and FQNEAQ (reference sequence). The DNA of the CDR3 is TGTGCCAGCAGCTTTGTCGGGGATTGGAGAAATGAAAAACTGTTTTTT. As protein: CASSFVGDWRNEKLFF.

The rearrangement uses TRBV19 and TRBJ1-3; 9 bases match TRBD1. The CDR3 consists of 18 residues. Germline loops: CDR1 LNHDA, CDR2 SQIVND (reference sequence). The junction had 13 bases not matched to a gene; V was cut back by 3 bases and J by 4 bases. The CDR3 DNA follows: TGTGCCAGTAGTATCACTGGGACAGGGCATTTACCGGGAAACACCATATATTTT. Its translation: CASSITGTGHLPGNTIYF.

The chain couples TRBV6-5 to TRBJ1-1, with D maybe TRBD1 (5 bases). This CDR3 region has 13 residues. The V end was cut by 7 bases, the J end by 2 bases, with 11 bases between. The germline CDR1 and CDR2 sequences are MNHEY and SVGAGI. CDR3 amino acids: CASTARENTEAFF. CDR3 in DNA: TGTGCCAGCACGGCCAGGGAAAACACTGAAGCTTTCTTT.

This clone turned up a few times. This CDR3 is also generated by other DNA sequences in the sample. This rearrangement joins TRBV5-1 to TRBJ1-1; D not resolved. Germline CDR1 SGHRS, CDR2 YFSETQ. This CDR3 is 13 amino acids long. V was cut by 2 bases and J by 2 bases, with 7 bases left in between. The CDR3 spells CASSLQKNTEAFF. As DNA, the CDR3 is TGCGCCAGCAGCTTACAGAAAAACACTGAAGCTTTCTTT.

V usage is TRBV5-6 and J usage is TRBJ1-3; tentatively, D is TRBD1 (6 bases). Germline CDR1 SGHDT, CDR2 YYEEEE. V lost 3 bases and J 0 bases, leaving 10 bases between the germline ends. CDR3 length equals 15 residues. The CDR3 DNA is TGTGCCAGCAGCTCCGGGACATTCTCTGGAAACACCATATATTTT. It is translated as CASSSGTFSGNTIYF.

The V and J genes are TRBV5-8 and TRBJ2-5, with D perhaps TRBD1 (5 bases). Germline V gene lookup returns CDR1 SGHTS and CDR2 YDEGEE. The CDR3 is made up of 13 amino acids. V dropped 4 bases and J dropped 2 bases, with 9 bases sitting between them. The CDR3 protein is CASSQDSQETQYF. For the CDR3, the DNA is TGTGCCAGCAGCCAAGACAGTCAAGAGACCCAGTACTTC.

The chain carries TRBV30 and TRBJ2-5; possible D gene TRBD1, 5 bases. Germline CDR1 GTSNPN, CDR2 SVGIG (reference sequence). Trimming took off 0 bases at V and 4 bases at J, with 9 bases between the two ends. The CDR3 runs to 13 residues. CDR3 loop: CAWSVDRGETQYF. CDR3 sequence (DNA): TGTGCCTGGAGTGTAGATAGGGGAGAGACCCAGTACTTC.

The J gene is TRBJ1-1, the V gene TRBV6-5; a weak D match, TRBD1 (5 bases). The CDR3 extends over 13 amino acids. The germline V gene has CDR1 MNHEY and CDR2 SVGAGI. The ends were cut back, 7 bases at V and 7 bases at J, with 16 bases in the middle. CDR3 sequence reads: CASNNKGSLEAFF. Here the CDR3 DNA reads TGTGCCAGCAATAATAAGGGGTCCCTTGAAGCTTTCTTT.

The genes are TRBV14 and TRBJ2-3, with 7 bases fitting TRBD2. Germline assignment: CDR1 SGHDN and CDR2 FVKESK. The CDR3 has 15 residues. The junction had 1 base not matched to a gene; V was cut back by 1 base and J by 0 bases. In DNA, the CDR3 is TGTGCCAGCAGCCAAGGGACTAGTAGCACAGATACGCAGTATTTT. Translated: CASSQGTSSTDTQYF.

The chain links TRBV4-1 to TRBJ1-2, with D unclear. The CDR3 loop spans 15 amino acids. Germline V CDR1 and CDR2: MGHRA, YSYEKL. V lost 4 bases and J lost 1, with 13 bases in between. CDR3 bases: TGCGCCAGCAGCCCTGCCGGGTCTTTTAACTATGGCTACACCTTC. This codes for CASSPAGSFNYGYTF.

This chain uses TRBV10-3 with TRBJ2-4; TRBD2 aligns across 8 bases. CDR1 and CDR2 from the germline V gene are ENHRY and SYGVKD. The CDR3 loop spans 11 amino acids. V lost 4 bases to trimming and J lost 12 bases; unmatched junction nucleotides: 2. This CDR3 is CAISVGGAQYF. The CDR3 coding sequence is TGTGCCATCAGTGTCGGGGGGGCTCAGTACTTC.

The chain combines TRBV6-1 with TRBJ1-5, with D possibly being TRBD1 (6 bases). Trimming removed 3 bases at V and 3 bases at J, with 15 bases between. Germline CDR1 MNHNS, CDR2 SASEGT. This CDR3 is 16 amino acids long. The CDR3 sequence is CASSEYLTGFNQPQHF. CDR3 coding DNA: TGTGCCAGCAGTGAGTACCTCACAGGGTTCAATCAGCCCCAGCATTTT.

CDR3 nucleotides: TGCAGCGTTGATTCGGGAAACACCATATATTTT. It specifies CSVDSGNTIYF. This chain connects TRBV29-1 to TRBJ1-3, with no clear D. The CDR3 is 11 residues long. Looked up from germline, CDR1 is SQVTM and CDR2 is ANQGSEA. Trimming pared 3 bases from V and 4 bases from J, leaving 4 bases between.

The chain has TRBV2 and TRBJ1-5, with TRBD1 as a possible D gene (6 bases). V lost 4 bases and J lost 2, with 9 bases in between. The CDR3 length is 14 residues. From germline, CDR1 is SNHLY and CDR2 FYNNEI. The DNA of the CDR3 is TGTGCCAGCAGTGGGGCAGGGGGCAATCAGCCCCAGCATTTT. Its protein is CASSGAGGNQPQHF.

This chain joins TRBV20-1 and TRBJ1-1; no clear D gene. From germline, CDR1 is DFQATT and CDR2 SNEGSKA (reference sequence). Trimming pared 5 bases from V and 13 bases from J, leaving 17 bases between. The CDR3 runs to 11 residues. This CDR3 is CSAFDPPRVFF. The CDR3 nucleotides are TGCAGTGCTTTTGACCCACCACGGGTTTTCTTT.

In DNA, the CDR3 is TGTGCCAGCAGTGAGGGCAGGGGGGACTATGGCTACACCTTC. Amino acid sequence: CASSEGRGDYGYTF. The chain has TRBV6-1 and TRBJ1-2; TRBD1 aligns across 7 bases. Germline V gene lookup returns CDR1 MNHNS and CDR2 SASEGT. V shed 3 bases and J 3 bases; nucleotides not matched to a gene: 4. The CDR3 is made up of 14 amino acids.

This chain joins TRBV7-6 and TRBJ2-1, with 11 bases lining up with TRBD2. The CDR3 length is 16 residues. Germline CDR1 SGHVS, CDR2 FNYEAQ. The V segment lost 0 bases and the J segment 5 bases; nucleotides outside the gene matches: 3. CDR3 residues: CASSLAIAGGNNEQFF. CDR3 coding DNA: TGTGCCAGCAGCTTAGCGATAGCGGGGGGGAACAATGAGCAGTTCTTC. The full variable domain, its missing parts supplied by reference TRBV7-6 and TRBJ2-1, is GAGVSQSPRYKVTKRGQDVALRCDPISGHVSLYWYRQALGQGPEFLTYFNYEAQQDKSGLPNDRFSAERPEGSISTLTIQRTEQRDSAMYRCASSLAIAGGNNEQFFGPGTRLTVL.

The chain uses TRBV3-1 (or the pseudogene TRBV3-2) and TRBJ2-6; D might be TRBD1 (5 bases). Germline V CDR1 and CDR2: LGHDT, YNNKEL (reference sequence). The ends were cut back, 1 base at V and 4 bases at J, with 11 bases in the middle. The CDR3 spans 16 residues. The CDR3 DNA reads TGTGCCAGCAGCCAAGTGAGCAGGGCCGGGGCCAACGTCCTGACTTTC. Its translation: CASSQVSRAGANVLTF.

The chain carries TRBV19 and TRBJ2-3; 8 bases line up with TRBD2. The CDR3 runs to 15 residues. Germline loops: CDR1 LNHDA, CDR2 SQIVND (reference sequence). V lost 5 bases to trimming and J lost 6 bases; unmatched junction nucleotides: 10. The CDR3 coding sequence is TGTGCCAGTAGTTCGTCGGGACTAGGCTATGATACGCAGTATTTT. It is translated as CASSSSGLGYDTQYF.

J is TRBJ2-3 and V is TRBV5-1; 8 bases line up with TRBD1. With 4 bases clipped from V and 5 bases from J, the junction kept 9 bases outside the gene matches. This CDR3 is 15 amino acids long. The germline V gene has CDR1 SGHRS and CDR2 YFSETQ. CDR3 coding DNA: TGCGCCAGCAGCCCTCTTGACAGGGGAGTAGATACGCAGTATTTT. It codes for CASSPLDRGVDTQYF.

The chain links TRBV9 to TRBJ1-2, with D possibly TRBD1 on 6 matching bases. CDR1 is SGDLS, CDR2 YYNGEE, per germline. V lost 5 bases and J lost 3, with 20 bases in between. The CDR3 is 16 residues long. The CDR3 DNA is TGTGCCAGCAGGGCACGAAGCCAGGGGTTCGACTATGGCTACACCTTC. Amino acid sequence: CASRARSQGFDYGYTF.

The V gene is TRBV10-2, the J gene TRBJ2-7; 10 nucleotides align to TRBD1. The CDR3 has 13 amino acids. V shed 9 bases, J shed 6 bases, and the junction held 8 bases outside the gene matches. Germline V gives CDR1 WSHSY, CDR2 SAAADI. The CDR3 loop reads CASNRDRGSEQYF. CDR3 DNA: TGCGCCAGTAACCGGGACAGGGGTTCCGAGCAGTACTTC.

This clone has a handful of counts. The chain is built from TRBV19 and TRBJ1-6, with D perhaps TRBD1 (5 bases). This CDR3 contains 15 residues. V was shortened by 4 bases and J by 6 bases, with 13 bases between the two germline ends. CDR1 is LNHDA and CDR2 is SQIVND in the germline V gene (reference sequence). For the CDR3, the DNA is TGTGCCAGTAGTACGGACCGGACAAGTAATTCACCCCTCCACTTT. Its translation: CASSTDRTSNSPLHF.

This chain uses TRBV2 with TRBJ2-7, with D perhaps TRBD1 (6 bases). Germline-derived CDR1 and CDR2 are SNHLY and FYNNEI. V shed 2 bases and J shed 3 bases, with 17 bases lying between them. This CDR3 has 16 residues. CDR3 DNA sequence: TGTGCCAGCAGTGAAACCACAGGGACCCCCCGCTACGAGCAGTACTTC. Residues: CASSETTGTPRYEQYF.

The gene calls are TRBV6-1 and TRBJ1-1; D uncertain. V dropped 2 bases and J dropped 1 base, with 11 bases sitting between them. This CDR3 is built from 15 residues. Per the germline V gene, CDR1 is MNHNS and CDR2 is SASEGT. The CDR3 coding sequence is TGTGCCAGCAGTGAACCCAGGCGGGGGAACACTGAAGCTTTCTTT. It is translated as CASSEPRRGNTEAFF.